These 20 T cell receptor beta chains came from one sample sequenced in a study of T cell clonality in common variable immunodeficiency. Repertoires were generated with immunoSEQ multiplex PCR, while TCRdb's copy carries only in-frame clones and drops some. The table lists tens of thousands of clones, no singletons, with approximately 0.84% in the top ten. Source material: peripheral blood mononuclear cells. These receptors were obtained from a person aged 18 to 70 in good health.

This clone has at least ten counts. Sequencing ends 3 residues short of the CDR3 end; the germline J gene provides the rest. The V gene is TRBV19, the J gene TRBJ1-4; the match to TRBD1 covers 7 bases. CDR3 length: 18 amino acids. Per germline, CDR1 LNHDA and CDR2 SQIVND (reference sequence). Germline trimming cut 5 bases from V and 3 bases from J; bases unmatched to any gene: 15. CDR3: CASSVPGTVVVANEKLFF. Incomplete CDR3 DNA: TGTGCCAGTAGTGTACCCGGGACAGTGGTTGTTGCTAATGAAAAA.

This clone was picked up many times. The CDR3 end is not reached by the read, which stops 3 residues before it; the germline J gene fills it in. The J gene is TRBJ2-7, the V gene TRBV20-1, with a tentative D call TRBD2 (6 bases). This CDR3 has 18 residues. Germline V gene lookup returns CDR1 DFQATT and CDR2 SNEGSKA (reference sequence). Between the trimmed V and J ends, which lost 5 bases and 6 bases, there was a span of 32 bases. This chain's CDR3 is CSAVASRVFAGGGLEQYF. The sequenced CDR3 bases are TGCAGTGCTGTTGCCTCTCGGGTCTTCGCTGGTGGGGGACTCGAG.

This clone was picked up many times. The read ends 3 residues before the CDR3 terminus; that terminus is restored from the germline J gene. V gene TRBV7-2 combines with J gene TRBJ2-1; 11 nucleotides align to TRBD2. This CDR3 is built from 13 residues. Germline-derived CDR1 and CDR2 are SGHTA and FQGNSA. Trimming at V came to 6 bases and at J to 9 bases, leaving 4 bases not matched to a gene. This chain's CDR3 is CASRTSGTSEQFF. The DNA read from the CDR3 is TGTGCCAGCAGGACTAGCGGGACAAGTGAG.

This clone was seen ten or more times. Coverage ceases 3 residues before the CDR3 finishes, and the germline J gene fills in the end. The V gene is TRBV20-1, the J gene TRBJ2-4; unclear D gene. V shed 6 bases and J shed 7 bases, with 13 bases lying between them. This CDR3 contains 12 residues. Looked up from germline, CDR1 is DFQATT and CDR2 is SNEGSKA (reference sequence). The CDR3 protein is CSARPGWNIQYF. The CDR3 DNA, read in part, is TGCAGTGCCAGACCGGGTTGGAACATT.

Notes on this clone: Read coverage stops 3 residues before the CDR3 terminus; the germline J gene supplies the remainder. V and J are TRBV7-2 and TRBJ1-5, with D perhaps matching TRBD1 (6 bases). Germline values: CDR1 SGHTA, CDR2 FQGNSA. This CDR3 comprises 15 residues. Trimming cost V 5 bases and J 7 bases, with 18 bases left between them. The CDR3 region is CASSRWGGAEQPQHF. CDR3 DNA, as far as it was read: TGTGCCAGCAGCCGGTGGGGGGGGGCGGAACAGCCC.

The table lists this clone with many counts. The part of the CDR3 DNA that was read is TGCAGTGCTCTAGCGGGATGGGGCACAGATACG. This sequence encodes CSALAGWGTDT. The full-length CDR3 reads as CSALAGWGTDTQYF. The chain links TRBV20-1 to TRBJ2-3; 9 bases align to TRBD2. The read ends 3 residues before the CDR3 terminus; that terminus is restored from the germline J gene. The CDR3 covers 14 residues. V dropped 5 bases and J dropped 1; count of bases not matched to a gene: 4. CDR1 and CDR2 from the germline V gene are DFQATT and SNEGSKA (reference sequence).

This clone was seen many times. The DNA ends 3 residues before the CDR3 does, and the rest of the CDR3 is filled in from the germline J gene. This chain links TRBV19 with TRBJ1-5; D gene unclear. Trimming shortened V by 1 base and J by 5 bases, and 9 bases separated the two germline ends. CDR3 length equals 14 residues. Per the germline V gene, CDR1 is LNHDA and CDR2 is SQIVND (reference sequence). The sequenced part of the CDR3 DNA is TGTGCCAGTAGTATAGCAGCGGCCGATCAGCCC. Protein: CASSIAAADQP. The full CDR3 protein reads CASSIAAADQPQHF.

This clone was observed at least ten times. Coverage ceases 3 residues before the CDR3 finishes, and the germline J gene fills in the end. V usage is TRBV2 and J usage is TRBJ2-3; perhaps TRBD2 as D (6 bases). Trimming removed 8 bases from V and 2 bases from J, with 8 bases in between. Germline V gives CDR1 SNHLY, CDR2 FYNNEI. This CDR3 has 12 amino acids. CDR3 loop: CASRGFTDTQYF. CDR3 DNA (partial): TGTGCCAGCCGGGGGTTCACAGATACG.

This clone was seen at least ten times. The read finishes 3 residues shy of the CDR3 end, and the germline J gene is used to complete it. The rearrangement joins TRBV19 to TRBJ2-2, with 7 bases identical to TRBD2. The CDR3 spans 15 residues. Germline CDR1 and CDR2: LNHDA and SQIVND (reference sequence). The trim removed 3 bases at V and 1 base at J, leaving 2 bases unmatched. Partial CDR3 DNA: TGTGCCAGTAGTATCCTAGCGGAGAACACCGGGGAG. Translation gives CASSILAENTGE. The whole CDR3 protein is CASSILAENTGELFF.

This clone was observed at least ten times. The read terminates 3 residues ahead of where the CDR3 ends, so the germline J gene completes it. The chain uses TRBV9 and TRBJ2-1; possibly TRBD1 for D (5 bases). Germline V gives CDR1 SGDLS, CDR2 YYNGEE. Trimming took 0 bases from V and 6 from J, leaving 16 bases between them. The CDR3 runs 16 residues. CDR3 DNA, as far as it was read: TGTGCCAGCAGCGTAGGCCCCGGCACAGGTCGCAATGAG. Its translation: CASSVGPGTGRNE. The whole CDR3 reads CASSVGPGTGRNEQFF.

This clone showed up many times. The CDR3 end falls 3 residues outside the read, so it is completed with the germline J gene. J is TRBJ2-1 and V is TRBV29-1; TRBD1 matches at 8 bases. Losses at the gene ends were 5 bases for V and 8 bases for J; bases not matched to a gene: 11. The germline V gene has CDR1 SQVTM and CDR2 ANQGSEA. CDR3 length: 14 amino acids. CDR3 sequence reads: CSVQRQGMGDEQFF. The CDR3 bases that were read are TGCAGCGTTCAAAGACAGGGGATGGGAGATGAG.

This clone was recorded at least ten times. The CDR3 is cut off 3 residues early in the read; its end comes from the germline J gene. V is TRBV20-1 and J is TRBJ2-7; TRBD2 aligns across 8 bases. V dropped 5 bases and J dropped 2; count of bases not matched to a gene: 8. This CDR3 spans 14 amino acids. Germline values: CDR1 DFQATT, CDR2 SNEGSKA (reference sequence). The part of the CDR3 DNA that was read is TGCAGTGCTCCACCACTAGCGGACCCCTACGAG. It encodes CSAPPLADPYE. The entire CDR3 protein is CSAPPLADPYEQYF.

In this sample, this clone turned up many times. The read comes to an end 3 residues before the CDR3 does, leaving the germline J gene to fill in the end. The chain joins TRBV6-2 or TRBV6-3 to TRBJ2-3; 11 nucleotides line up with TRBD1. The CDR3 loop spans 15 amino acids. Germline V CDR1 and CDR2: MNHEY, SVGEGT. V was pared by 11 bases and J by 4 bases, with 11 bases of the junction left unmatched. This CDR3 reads CASTLDRGRPDTQYF. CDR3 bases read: TGTGCCTCGACTTTGGACAGGGGGCGCCCAGATACG.

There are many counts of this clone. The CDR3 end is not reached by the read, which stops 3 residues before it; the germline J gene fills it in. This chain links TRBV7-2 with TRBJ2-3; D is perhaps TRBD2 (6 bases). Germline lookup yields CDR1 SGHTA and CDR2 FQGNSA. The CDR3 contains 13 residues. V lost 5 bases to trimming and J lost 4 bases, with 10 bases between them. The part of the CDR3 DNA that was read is TGTGCCAGCAGCCCTCGGAGGGCAGATACG. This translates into CASSPRRADT. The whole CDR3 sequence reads CASSPRRADTQYF.

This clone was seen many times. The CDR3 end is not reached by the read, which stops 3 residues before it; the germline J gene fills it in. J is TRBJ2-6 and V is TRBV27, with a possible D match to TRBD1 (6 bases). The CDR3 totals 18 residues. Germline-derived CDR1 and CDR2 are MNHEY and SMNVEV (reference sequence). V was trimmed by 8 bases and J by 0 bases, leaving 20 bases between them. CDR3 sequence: CASDPRAAGVSGANVLTF. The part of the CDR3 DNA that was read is TGTGCCAGCGACCCCCGGGCGGCAGGGGTCTCTGGGGCCAACGTC. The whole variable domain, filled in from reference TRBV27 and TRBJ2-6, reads EAQVTQNPRYLITVTGKKLTVTCSQNMNHEYMSWYRQDPGLGLRQIYYSMNVEVTDKGDVPEGYKVSRKEKRNFPLILESPSPNQTSLYFCASDPRAAGVSGANVLTFGAGSRLTVL.

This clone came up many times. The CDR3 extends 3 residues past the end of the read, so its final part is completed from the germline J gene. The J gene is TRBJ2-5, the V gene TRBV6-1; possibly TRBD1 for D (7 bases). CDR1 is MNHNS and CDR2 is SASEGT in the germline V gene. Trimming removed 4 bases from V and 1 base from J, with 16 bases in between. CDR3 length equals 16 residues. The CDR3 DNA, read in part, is TGTGCCAGCAGTGTCCAGGGGGGTTGGGGCCAAGAGACC. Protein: CASSVQGGWGQET. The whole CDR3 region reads CASSVQGGWGQETQYF.

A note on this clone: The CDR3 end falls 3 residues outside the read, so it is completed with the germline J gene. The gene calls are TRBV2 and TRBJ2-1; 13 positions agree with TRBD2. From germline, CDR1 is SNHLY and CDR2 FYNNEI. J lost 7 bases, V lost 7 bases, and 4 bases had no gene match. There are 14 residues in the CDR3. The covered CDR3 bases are TGTGCCAGCACTCGGACTAGCGGGAGTAATGAG. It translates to CASTRTSGSNE. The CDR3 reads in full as CASTRTSGSNEQFF.

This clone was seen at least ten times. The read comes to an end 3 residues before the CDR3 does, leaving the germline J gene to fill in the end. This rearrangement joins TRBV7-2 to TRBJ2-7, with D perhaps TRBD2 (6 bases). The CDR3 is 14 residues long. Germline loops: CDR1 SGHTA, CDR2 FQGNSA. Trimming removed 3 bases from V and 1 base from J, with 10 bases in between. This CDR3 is CASSLTAGSYEQYF. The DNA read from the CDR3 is TGTGCCAGCAGCTTGACCGCGGGGTCCTACGAG.

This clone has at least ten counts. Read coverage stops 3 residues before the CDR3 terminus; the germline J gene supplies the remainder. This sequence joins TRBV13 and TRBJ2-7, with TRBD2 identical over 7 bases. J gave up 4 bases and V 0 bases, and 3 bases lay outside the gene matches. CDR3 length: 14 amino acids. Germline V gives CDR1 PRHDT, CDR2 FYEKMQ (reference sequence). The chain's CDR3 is CASSLGGGRYEQYF. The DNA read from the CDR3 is TGTGCCAGCAGCTTAGGCGGCGGGAGATACGAG.

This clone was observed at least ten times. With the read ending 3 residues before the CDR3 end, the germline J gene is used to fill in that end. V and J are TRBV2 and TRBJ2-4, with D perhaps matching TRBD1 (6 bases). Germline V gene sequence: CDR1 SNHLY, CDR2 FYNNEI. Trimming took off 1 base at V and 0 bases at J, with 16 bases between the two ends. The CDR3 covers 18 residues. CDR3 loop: CASSEGLRGELAKNIQYF. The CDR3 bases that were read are TGTGCCAGCAGTGAAGGCCTCAGGGGAGAGCTAGCCAAAAACATT.